This T cell receptor beta chain emerged from a study of PD-1 blockade in classical Hodgkin lymphoma. V dropped 5 bases and J dropped 4 bases, with 12 bases sitting between them. CDR3 size: 13 residues. Germline V gene lookup returns CDR1 SGHRS and CDR2 YFSETQ. Whole-study results and caveats: Newly diagnosed patients were said to have less baseline TCR diversity than healthy donors did. Factors driving the repertoire differences, possibly disease activity or prior therapy, remain undefined.

The table came from immunoSEQ multiplex PCR; TCRdb's copy has only in-frame clones and leaves some out. The profile shows 20,000 to 25,000 clones, approximately 95% of them singletons. Time point here: newly diagnosed, previously untreated cHL patient sample. The authors used newly diagnosed, untreated classical Hodgkin lymphoma PBMCs as comparison. On this clone itself: No antigen is known for it.

The sample taken for sequencing was peripheral blood mononuclear cells (PBMCs). The chain carries TRBV5-1 and TRBJ2-5; TRBD1 is a possible D gene (6 bases). This TCR was sampled from a human donor with classical Hodgkin lymphoma. The CDR3 protein is CASRNRDRETQYF. Here the CDR3 DNA reads TGCGCCAGCAGGAACAGGGATCGAGAGACCCAGTACTTC.